These 22 T cell receptor beta chains were sequenced from one sample in a study of T cells in women clearing cervical HPV infection. The repertoire was sequenced with immunoSEQ multiplex PCR; TCRdb's copy has only in-frame clones and lacks some. The ten top clones account for 4.2%, within a sample of roughly 30,000 clones. Sequencing was done on a sample of blood buffy coat. Source of these receptors: a woman aged 18 to 75 with a cervical HPV16 infection that either progressed to CIN3+ or cleared (not recorded which).

In the case of this clone: The CDR3 end falls 3 residues outside the read, so it is completed with the germline J gene. The chain carries TRBV20-1 and TRBJ2-7; possibly TRBD1 for D (5 bases). The V end lost 3 bases, the J end lost 4 bases, and 13 bases lay between the germline ends. The CDR3 covers 13 residues. Germline CDR1 DFQATT, CDR2 SNEGSKA (reference sequence). The CDR3 loop reads CSASSGSQYEQYF. CDR3 DNA (partial): TGCAGTGCTAGTTCAGGGTCTCAGTACGAG.

Details on this clone: The sequenced fragment ends 3 residues before the CDR3 boundary, so the rest is inferred from the germline J gene. The chain carries TRBV28 and TRBJ2-4, with a tentative D call TRBD1 (5 bases). This CDR3 contains 14 residues. Germline values: CDR1 MDHEN, CDR2 SYDVKM. V shed 5 bases and J shed 0 bases, with 8 bases lying between them. The part of the CDR3 DNA that was read is TGTGCCAGCAGTGACAGCGTAGCCAAAAACATT. It specifies CASSDSVAKNI. The CDR3, in full, reads CASSDSVAKNIQYF. Drawing the rest from reference TRBV28 and TRBJ2-4, the complete variable domain is DVKVTQSSRYLVKRTGEKVFLECVQDMDHENMFWYRQDPGLGLRLIYFSYDVKMKEKGDIPEGYSVSREKKERFSLILESASTNQTSMYLCASSDSVAKNIQYFGAGTRLSVL.

A word on this clone: The CDR3 end lies 3 residues beyond the end of the read and is filled in from the germline J gene. The chain couples TRBV28 to TRBJ1-2, with TRBD1 identical over 9 bases. This CDR3 region has 15 residues. With V trimmed by 3 bases and J by 4 bases, 6 bases remained unmatched. The V gene's germline CDR1 is MDHEN and CDR2 SYDVKM. The DNA read from the CDR3 is TGTGCCAGCAGTTTCCGGGACAGGGCTTCCTATGGC. It is translated as CASSFRDRASYG. The full CDR3 sequence reads CASSFRDRASYGYTF.

Concerning this clone itself: The sequence runs out 3 residues before the end of the CDR3; the remainder is reconstructed from the germline J gene. The chain couples TRBV4-1 to TRBJ1-2, with D possibly TRBD1 on 5 matching bases. V was clipped by 3 bases and J by 3 bases, with 14 bases between them. This CDR3 region has 15 residues. Germline V gene lookup returns CDR1 MGHRA and CDR2 YSYEKL. Partial CDR3 DNA: TGCGCCAGCAGCCATCCCCCGGGGGGAGACTATGGC. As protein: CASSHPPGGDYG. The full CDR3 protein is CASSHPPGGDYGYTF.

Points on this clone: The read comes to an end 3 residues before the CDR3 does, leaving the germline J gene to fill in the end. The J gene is TRBJ1-5, the V gene TRBV19; weak D call: TRBD1 (5 bases). CDR3 length equals 14 residues. Between the trimmed V and J ends, which lost 2 bases and 6 bases, there was a span of 11 bases. CDR1 is LNHDA and CDR2 is SQIVND in the germline V gene (reference sequence). CDR3 DNA, as far as it was read: TGTGCCAGTAGTATATGGGGCAGGGTTCAGCCC. Its translation: CASSIWGRVQP. The full CDR3 is CASSIWGRVQPQHF. Full variable domain (rest looked up from reference TRBV19 and TRBJ1-5): DGGITQSPKYLFRKEGQNVTLSCEQNLNHDAMYWYRQDPGQGLRLIYYSQIVNDFQKGDIAEGYSVSREKKESFPLTVTSAQKNPTAFYLCASSIWGRVQPQHFGDGTRLSIL.

To note about this clone: The read ends 3 residues early relative to the CDR3; the germline J gene fills the gap. The rearrangement links TRBV30 to TRBJ2-5; a weak D match, TRBD2 (5 bases). V was shortened by 4 bases and J by 3 bases, with 24 bases between the two germline ends. Germline CDR1 and CDR2: GTSNPN and SVGIG (reference sequence). This CDR3 has 17 amino acids. The sequenced part of the CDR3 DNA is TGTGCCTGGATCCCGTCCCTCACTAGACTAAATAAAGAGACC. Translated, it gives CAWIPSLTRLNKET. In full, the CDR3 reads CAWIPSLTRLNKETQYF. The full variable domain, rest sourced from reference TRBV30 and TRBJ2-5, is SQTIHQWPATLVQPVGSPLSLECTVEGTSNPNLYWYRQAAGRGLQLLFYSVGIGQISSEVPQNLSASRPQDRQFILSSKKLLLSDSGFYLCAWIPSLTRLNKETQYFGPGTRLLVL.

A word on this clone: The CDR3 end lies 3 residues beyond the end of the read and is filled in from the germline J gene. This rearrangement joins TRBV7-3 to TRBJ1-2; the match to TRBD1 covers 7 bases. The germline V gene encodes CDR1 SGHTA and CDR2 FQGTGA. The V gene end was trimmed by 5 bases and the J gene end by 3 bases; junction bases not matched to a gene: 3. The CDR3 spans 13 residues. CDR3 bases read: TGTGCCAGCAGCCCAGGGACAGACTATGGC. It encodes CASSPGTDYG. Given in full, the CDR3 is CASSPGTDYGYTF.

On this clone: The read ends 3 residues early relative to the CDR3; the germline J gene fills the gap. The chain carries TRBV4-2 and TRBJ2-5, with 9 bases that match TRBD2. Per the germline V gene, CDR1 is LGHNA and CDR2 is YNFKEQ. The CDR3 has 15 amino acids. The trim removed 0 bases at V and 1 base at J, leaving 0 bases unmatched. Partial CDR3 DNA: TGTGCCAGCAGCCAAGAGCGGGGGGGCCAAGAGACC. This gives the protein CASSQERGGQET. The entire CDR3 protein is CASSQERGGQETQYF.

Regarding this clone: Coverage ceases 3 residues before the CDR3 finishes, and the germline J gene fills in the end. V gene TRBV19 combines with J gene TRBJ2-3, with a weak D call TRBD1 (5 bases). Germline V gene data show CDR1 as LNHDA and CDR2 as SQIVND (reference sequence). The CDR3 has 13 amino acids. V lost 5 bases and J 4 bases, leaving 10 bases between the germline ends. Incomplete CDR3 DNA: TGTGCCAGTAGTGTCCAGGGATCAGATACG. Protein: CASSVQGSDT. The entire CDR3 reads CASSVQGSDTQYF.

CDR3 loop: CASSHERAGEQYF. Partial CDR3 DNA: TGTGCCAGCAGCCATGAGAGGGCAGGCGAG. The chain links TRBV14 to TRBJ2-7; possibly TRBD2 for D (5 bases). The CDR3 end falls 3 residues outside the read, so it is completed with the germline J gene. The CDR3 covers 13 residues. Trimming took 3 bases from V and 6 from J, leaving 12 bases between them. Germline V gene data show CDR1 as SGHDN and CDR2 as FVKESK. Full variable domain (rest looked up from reference TRBV14 and TRBJ2-7): EAGVTQFPSHSVIEKGQTVTLRCDPISGHDNLYWYRRVMGKEIKFLLHFVKESKQDESGMPNNRFLAERTGGTYSTLKVQPAELEDSGVYFCASSHERAGEQYFGPGTRLTVT.

On this clone: The read ends 3 residues shy of where the CDR3 ends; the end is completed using the germline J gene. This rearrangement joins TRBV2 to TRBJ2-5, with D hard to call. CDR3 size: 12 residues. Germline-derived CDR1 and CDR2 are SNHLY and FYNNEI. V lost 5 bases and J 2 bases, leaving 6 bases between the germline ends. The DNA read from the CDR3 is TGTGCCAGCAGTTCACTTCAAGAGACC. Its protein is CASSSLQET. The CDR3 reads in full as CASSSLQETQYF.

Concerning this clone: The CDR3 extends 3 residues past the end of the read, so its final part is completed from the germline J gene. V gene TRBV7-9 combines with J gene TRBJ2-1; 8 bases fit TRBD2. J gave up 5 bases and V 3 bases, and 3 bases lay outside the gene matches. Germline CDR1 and CDR2: SEHNR and FQNEAQ (reference sequence). The CDR3 has 14 amino acids. CDR3 residues: CASSLGSGDNEQFF. The sequenced CDR3 bases are TGTGCCAGCAGCTTGGGTAGCGGGGACAATGAG.

Concerning this clone: The CDR3 goes on 3 residues after the read ends, and that part is filled in from the germline J gene. The chain has TRBV11-2 and TRBJ2-3; D gene uncertain. The V and J ends lost 5 bases and 6 bases respectively, with 12 bases between them. CDR3 size: 13 residues. Per the germline V gene, CDR1 is SGHAT and CDR2 is FQNNGV. The sequenced CDR3 bases are TGTGCCAGCAGCCTGGTCCCTAGGGATACG. Translation gives CASSLVPRDT. The full CDR3 is CASSLVPRDTQYF.

Concerning this clone itself: The read ends 3 residues early relative to the CDR3; the germline J gene fills the gap. This chain links TRBV6-2 or TRBV6-3 with TRBJ1-5; D call uncertain. Germline V lookup: CDR1 MNHEY, CDR2 SVGEGT. This CDR3 contains 13 residues. Trimming pared 6 bases from V and 5 bases from J, leaving 11 bases between. The CDR3 bases that were read are TGTGCCAGCAGCTCCGTCTCCCATCAGCCC. It specifies CASSSVSHQP. The full CDR3 sequence reads CASSSVSHQPQHF.

Of note for this clone: The CDR3 is cut off 3 residues early in the read; its end comes from the germline J gene. This chain connects TRBV5-1 to TRBJ2-3, with TRBD2 matching over 14 bases. The CDR3 has 15 amino acids. Germline CDR1 reads SGHRS; CDR2 reads YFSETQ. The sequenced part of the CDR3 DNA is TGCGCCAGCAGCTCCGGGACTAGCGGGAGTGAGACG. This encodes CASSSGTSGSET. The whole CDR3 reads CASSSGTSGSETQYF.

In the case of this clone: The read falls 3 residues short of the CDR3 end, and the missing part is taken from the germline J gene. This chain links TRBV24-1 with TRBJ2-3, with TRBD1 as a possible D gene (6 bases). CDR1 KGHDR and CDR2 SFDVKD come from the germline V gene. The CDR3 spans 15 residues. Trimming pared 6 bases from V and 3 bases from J, leaving 15 bases between. This chain's CDR3 is CATSSTGQKTDTQYF. The CDR3 DNA, read in part, is TGTGCCACCAGTTCGACAGGACAAAAGACAGATACG.

Worth noting for this clone: From the germline J gene comes the end of the CDR3, since the read stops 3 residues before it. The chain links TRBV12-3 or TRBV12-4 to TRBJ2-7; TRBD1 agrees at 11 bases. The CDR3 loop spans 14 amino acids. The V and J ends lost 1 base and 5 bases, in that order; junction bases with no gene match: 1. CDR3 protein: CASSLGTGGNEQYF. The covered CDR3 bases are TGTGCCAGCAGTTTAGGGACAGGGGGCAACGAG.

A remark on this clone: The read is 3 residues too short to cover the CDR3 end, so that end is filled in from the germline J gene. The gene calls are TRBV20-1 and TRBJ1-4, with a tentative D call TRBD1 (5 bases). CDR1 and CDR2 from the germline V gene are DFQATT and SNEGSKA (reference sequence). Between the trimmed V and J ends, which lost 3 bases and 7 bases, there was a span of 18 bases. This CDR3 has 15 residues. CDR3 residues: CSASPVQRGGEKLFF. The covered CDR3 bases are TGCAGTGCTAGCCCCGTACAGAGGGGAGGTGAAAAA.

The CDR3 region is CAGGTGSSPLHF. The part of the CDR3 DNA that was read is TGTGCCGGAGGGACAGGGTCTTCACCC. V and J are TRBV10-3 and TRBJ1-6; 9 positions agree with TRBD1. The read is 3 residues too short to cover the CDR3 end, so that end is filled in from the germline J gene. The CDR3 extends over 12 amino acids. Germline V gene sequence: CDR1 ENHRY, CDR2 SYGVKD. Trimming cost V 11 bases and J 9 bases; bases outside gene matches: 5.

On this clone itself: The read terminates 3 residues before the CDR3 end, so the remaining end is supplied by the germline J gene. This chain connects TRBV6-2 or TRBV6-3 to TRBJ2-2; the D gene is possibly TRBD1 (5 bases). Germline V gene sequence: CDR1 MNHEY, CDR2 SVGEGT. This CDR3 is 14 amino acids long. The ends were cut back, 8 bases at V and 6 bases at J, with 16 bases in the middle. CDR3 DNA (partial): TGTGCCAGCTTAGCAAAGGGGTTGCCCGGGGAG. This sequence encodes CASLAKGLPGE. The CDR3 reads in full as CASLAKGLPGELFF.

About this clone: The CDR3 end is not reached by the read, which stops 3 residues before it; the germline J gene fills it in. The rearrangement joins TRBV5-4 to TRBJ2-7; 7 positions agree with TRBD1. The germline V gene encodes CDR1 SGHNT and CDR2 YYREEE (reference sequence). This CDR3 is built from 14 residues. The V gene end was trimmed by 5 bases and the J gene end by 4 bases; junction bases not matched to a gene: 9. CDR3 sequence: CASRRDSLGYEQYF. The DNA read from the CDR3 is TGTGCCAGCAGAAGGGACAGCCTCGGGTACGAG.

With regard to this clone: The read falls 3 residues short of the CDR3 end, and the missing part is taken from the germline J gene. This chain links TRBV10-3 with TRBJ2-7; 8 bases agree with TRBD1. The germline V gene encodes CDR1 ENHRY and CDR2 SYGVKD. The CDR3 is 15 amino acids. The trim removed 6 bases at V and 3 bases at J, leaving 10 bases unmatched. The CDR3 bases that were read are TGTGCCATCAGATCGAAGGAGGGACAGGACTACGAG. This translates into CAIRSKEGQDYE. The entire CDR3 protein is CAIRSKEGQDYEQYF.